What follows describes a single TCR beta chain. What this receptor recognizes is not known. No base-level quality is on record; no much larger clone is a single base apart. Library method: PCR. TCR sequencing of DNA from cultured CD4+ T cells used the Oncomine TCR Beta short-read assay at the Johns Hopkins FTIC core. Genomic DNA was extracted from the cultured CD4+ T cells with the QIAamp micro DNA kit. Oncomine TCR Beta libraries from cultured CD4+ T cells were pooled using unique dual indexes and sequenced on an Illumina iSeq 100. Concerning the study's data processing: Non-productive sequences were removed, and CDR3s not starting with C, not ending with F or W, or shorter than 7 amino acids were discarded. The MANAFEST web application identified antigen-specific clonotypes by comparing peptide-stimulated wells against reference wells and other culture wells. For a clone to be called positive, the clone needed an FDR below 0.05, an odds ratio above 5, and a productive frequency above 0.1% in at least two of three replicate wells. Cross-reactive clonotypes were defined as significantly expanded in both SARS-CoV-2 spike wells and at least one common cold coronavirus spike condition. Using R version 3.6.1, CDR3 homology was evaluated through Levenshtein distances (stringdist) along with unrooted phylogenetic trees (ape). TCRdb trimmed public reads at Q25 via fastp, called clones via MiXCR and kept in-frame beta chains. Rows merge per CDR3 protein into single entries with the most common DNA and genes. The V and J calls here are based on TCRdb, not the publication. This sample gives some 13,000 distinct CDR3 sequences in total; approximately 60% of them show up just once. 9.5% to 15% of the sample goes to the ten largest clones.

The entry originates in a study of vaccination and CD4 T cells after COVID-19 (dated 2022 in TCRdb). Background on the whole study: Convalescent patients had a positive SARS-CoV-2 result on nasal swab PCR, and of these patients, nine had mild disease and one had severe disease. Six males and four females were included in the convalescent cohort, with two Hispanic individuals, seven Caucasians, two Asians and one multiracial person represented. Two doses of either the Pfizer-BioNTech BNT162b2 vaccine (n=8) or the Moderna mRNA-1273 vaccine (n=2) were administered to participants. Post-COVID blood samples were collected from convalescent patients a median of approximately 100 days after diagnosis, with a range of about 30 to 161 days. Post-vaccine blood samples were obtained a median of approximately 74 days after the second vaccine dose, with a range of roughly 13 to 250 days. Overlapping spike peptide pools from SARS-CoV-2 and from the common cold coronaviruses HCoV-NL63, HCoV-OC43 and HCoV-229E were used as culture stimuli. In control cultures, a CEFX viral epitope pool was used as positive control, an HIV-1 Nef peptide pool was used as negative control, or no peptide was added. In roughly 10 COVID-19 convalescent patients and a handful of infection-naive healthy vaccine recipients, the spike-specific CD4+ TCR repertoire before mRNA vaccination was compared with the repertoire after mRNA vaccination. What the authors observed across the whole study: The median count of SARS-CoV-2-reactive clonotypes went up from 21 after infection to approximately 40 after vaccination, although the change was not significant. Of the vaccine-specific clones in convalescent patients, 304 of 307, or nearly all, reacted only to SARS-CoV-2 spike and did not cross-react with common cold coronaviruses. In convalescent patients, a median around 86% of post-vaccine SARS-CoV-2-reactive clones were detected only after vaccination, suggesting vaccine-specific priming. Only a relatively small number of convalescent patients were included in the study, and early timepoints following natural infection were not analyzed.

Based on the germline V gene (reference sequence), the CDR1 and CDR2 sequences are DFQATT and SNEGSKA. A distance of 5 bases separates the germline ends of V and J, which lose 2 bases and 4 bases respectively. The CDR3 contains 11 residues, cysteine and phenylalanine counted. Here the CDR3 DNA is all that survives: 33 bases in frame from base 1. The treatment or condition label corresponds to: roughly ten-day PBMC culture with coronavirus spike peptide pools or control peptides (ViraFEST assay). The ViraFEST assay was used in the study, in which antigen-specific T cells were expanded with peptide pools and expanded clonotypes were subsequently identified by TCR sequencing. The convalescent patients' positive SARS-CoV-2 PCR tests fell between March and December 2020, which was before the Alpha, Beta and Delta variants emerged in the United States. Roughly 2.1 million PBMCs per well were cultured in IMDM with approximately 5% human AB serum and around 10 IU/ml IL-2, plus 10 ug/ml peptide pools. On days 3 and 7, half of the culture medium was replaced with fresh IL-2-containing medium. CD4+ T cells were isolated after about 10 days of culture through negative selection using the EasySep CD4+ T cell isolation kit. PBMCs were separated from whole blood using Ficoll-Paque Plus gradient centrifugation and then either used fresh or cryopreserved at -140C. Culture conditions were generally each tested in triplicate wells.

Sequenced material: CD4+ T cells from blood, cultured in vitro. This receptor was taken from a human donor who had recovered from COVID-19. The rearranged segments are TRBV20-1 and TRBJ1-2; the D gene cannot be resolved reliably. The nucleotide sequence is TGCAGTGCTAGATGGGGCTATGGCTACACCTTC. Translated, it gives CSARWGYGYTF.